One and the same sample provided the 32 T cell receptor beta chains below, sequenced in a study of regulatory T cells in long-lasting Graves disease. Time point here: newly diagnosed GD, antithyroid drugs for less than 3 months. Extracted RNA from PBMCs served as the source of the TCR library. Construction of TCR beta libraries relied on iRepertoire HTBI primers and on Arm-PCR targeting CDR3 regions. TCRdb processed the multiplex PCR reads anew with MiXCR; each CDR3 protein has one entry. In the table there are about 200,000 distinct CDR3 sequences, around 19% of which are singletons. The sample here was peripheral blood mononuclear cells (PBMCs), taken at new diagnosis, from a patient treated with antithyroid drugs. These receptors all come from a female donor with Graves disease.

This clonotype was detected many times. The J gene is TRBJ1-2, the V gene TRBV19, with D possibly TRBD1 on 6 matching bases. The CDR3 runs 12 residues. The V gene's germline CDR1 is LNHDA and CDR2 SQIVND (reference sequence). V was shortened by 6 bases and J by 10 bases, with 15 bases between the two germline ends. The CDR3 bases are TGTGCCAGTAGGGGGCAGGGGCAAGTCTACACCTTC. Translated, it gives CASRGQGQVYTF.

Turning to this clonotype: A single base is all that separates this from a far larger clone, so a read error is likely. The chain is built from TRBV11-2 and TRBJ1-1; TRBD1 agrees at 8 bases. Germline V gene data show CDR1 as SGHAT and CDR2 as FQNNGV. This CDR3 region has 14 residues. V was pared by 5 bases and J by 7 bases, with 9 bases of the junction left unmatched. The CDR3: CASSLRQGQDEAFF. As DNA, the CDR3 is TGTGCCAGCAGCCTGCGACAGGGGCAAGATGAAGCTTTCTTT.

This clonotype was seen repeatedly, ten times or more. The V and J genes are TRBV20-1 and TRBJ2-7; no clear D gene. There are 15 residues in the CDR3. Deletions cut 2 bases from V and 2 bases from J, with 16 bases between. From germline, CDR1 is DFQATT and CDR2 SNEGSKA (reference sequence). CDR3 sequence reads: CSARSPQESPYEQYF. The CDR3 DNA reads TGCAGTGCTAGATCCCCGCAGGAGTCACCCTACGAGCAGTACTTC.

This clonotype was counted many times. This may come from a read error, since a much larger clone is one base off. The chain combines TRBV30 with TRBJ1-3; D is unclear. CDR1 GTSNPN and CDR2 SVGIG come from the germline V gene (reference sequence). CDR3 size: 15 residues. CDR3 nucleotides: TGTGCCCGGAGTGAAGTAGGCAGAGCTGGAAACACCATATATTTT. Translating it yields CARSEVGRAGNTIYF.

This clonotype was detected ten times or more. One end of the junction varies from germline; a read error may be responsible. The V and J genes are TRBV7-8 and TRBJ2-7, with D possibly matching TRBD2 (5 bases). CDR1 is SGHVS and CDR2 is FQNEAQ in the germline V gene. There are 13 residues in the CDR3. The CDR3 nucleotides are TGTGCCAGCCGGGATGGGTCTAGCCTCCGAGTGTGCTTC. Residues: CASRDGSSLRVCF.

This clonotype was seen at least ten times. V and J are TRBV18 and TRBJ2-3, with TRBD1 matching 7 bases. The CDR3 is made up of 15 amino acids. After removal of 3 bases from V and 2 bases from J, the junction contained 5 bases not matched to a gene. Germline CDR1 reads KGHSH; CDR2 reads LQKENI. DNA for the CDR3: TGTGCCAGCTCACCTGGGGACAGTATCACAGATACGCAGTATTTT. It is translated as CASSPGDSITDTQYF. Full variable domain (outside the CDR3, taken from reference TRBV18 and TRBJ2-3): NAGVMQNPRHLVRRRGQEARLRCSPMKGHSHVYWYRQLPEEGLKFMVYLQKENIIDESGMPKERFSAEFPKEGPSILRIQQVVRGDSAAYFCASSPGDSITDTQYFGPGTRLTVL.

This clonotype was counted at least ten times. The rearrangement links TRBV5-4 to TRBJ2-5; the match to TRBD2 covers 7 bases. The ends lost 3 bases at V and 13 bases at J; junction bases unmatched: 18. Germline V gene sequence: CDR1 SGHNT, CDR2 YYREEE (reference sequence). The CDR3 runs 15 residues. CDR3 amino acids: CASSSDSGIAPGPYF. CDR3 nucleotides: TGTGCCAGCAGCTCCGACAGCGGGATCGCCCCCGGCCCGTACTTC.

This clonotype was picked up many times. The rearrangement links TRBV19 to TRBJ2-1; the D gene is possibly TRBD2 (6 bases). In germline, CDR1 is LNHDA, CDR2 SQIVND (reference sequence). The CDR3 loop spans 12 amino acids. Trimming removed 3 bases at V and 9 bases at J, with 9 bases between. The CDR3 region has the DNA TGTGCCAGTAGTATCGGGGGAACTGAGCAGTTCTTC. This encodes CASSIGGTEQFF.

This clonotype has just a few counts. This chain connects TRBV9 to TRBJ2-7; 9 nucleotides agree with TRBD2. Germline CDR1 SGDLS, CDR2 YYNGEE. V shed 4 bases, J shed 4 bases, and the junction held 12 bases outside the gene matches. The CDR3 sequence is 16 residues long. The CDR3 DNA follows: TGTGCCAGCAGCCCCACTATATCGACTAGCGGATACGAGCAGTACTTC. It encodes CASSPTISTSGYEQYF.

As to this clonotype: A clone one base away is much larger, so this may be a read error. The V gene is TRBV10-2, the J gene TRBJ2-1; 9 bases are a match to TRBD2. Germline-derived CDR1 and CDR2 are WSHSY and SAAADI. V gave up 6 bases and J gave up 0 bases; unmatched junction bases: 6. The CDR3 is 16 residues long. The CDR3 protein is CASRQVSGSSYNEQFF. Here the CDR3 DNA reads TGCGCCAGCAGACAAGTTAGCGGGAGCTCCTACAATGAGCAGTTCTTC.

This clonotype showed up just a few times. The J gene is TRBJ1-2, the V gene TRBV5-4; the D gene is possibly TRBD1 (6 bases). The CDR3 runs to 15 residues. The V and J ends lost 4 bases and 7 bases respectively, with 20 bases between them. In germline, CDR1 is SGHNT, CDR2 YYREEE (reference sequence). In nucleotides, the CDR3 is TGTGCCAGCAGCCCGGGAAGTCGGGGGGCGGCTGGCTACACCTTC. This encodes CASSPGSRGAAGYTF.

Concerning this clonotype: A far larger clone is only one base removed, so a read error is likely. The rearrangement joins TRBV12-3 or TRBV12-4 to TRBJ2-1; TRBD1 matches 8 bases. Unmatched junction bases numbered 16, after V lost 5 bases and J lost 10 bases. This CDR3 region has 16 residues. Here the CDR3 reads CASSHPGGVGSYEQFF. CDR3 bases: TGTGCCAGCAGTCATCCAGGGGGCGTCGGCTCCTACGAGCAGTTCTTC.

This clonotype appeared many times. The chain has TRBV6-1 and TRBJ2-1, with TRBD2 matching 7 bases. This CDR3 is 14 amino acids long. V shed 6 bases and J 4 bases; nucleotides not matched to a gene: 6. Germline loops: CDR1 MNHNS, CDR2 SASEGT. The chain's CDR3 is CASSLAEVYNEQFF. The DNA of the CDR3 is TGTGCCAGCAGCCTAGCGGAGGTATACAATGAGCAGTTCTTC.

This clonotype was detected ten times or more. The chain uses TRBV27 and TRBJ1-1, with D perhaps matching TRBD1 (5 bases). V was trimmed by 5 bases and J by 2 bases, leaving 12 bases between them. CDR3 length: 14 residues. Germline V CDR1 and CDR2: MNHEY, SMNVEV (reference sequence). The CDR3 DNA follows: TGTGCCAGCAGTACCGGGGGATTTAACACTGAAGCTTTCTTT. Its translation is CASSTGGFNTEAFF.

This clonotype was found many times. The chain joins TRBV19 to TRBJ1-2; D unresolved. The V and J ends lost 3 bases and 0 bases respectively, with 5 bases between them. The CDR3 is 13 amino acids. Per the germline V gene, CDR1 is LNHDA and CDR2 is SQIVND (reference sequence). The CDR3 here is CASSISPNYGYTF. For the CDR3, the DNA is TGTGCCAGTAGTATTAGCCCTAACTATGGCTACACCTTC.

This clonotype showed up many times. The rearrangement uses TRBV30 and TRBJ1-5, with D hard to call. V was shortened by 0 bases and J by 7 bases, with 10 bases between the two germline ends. CDR3 size: 13 residues. CDR1 and CDR2 from the germline V gene are GTSNPN and SVGIG (reference sequence). CDR3 residues: CAWSVRTAQPQHF. The CDR3, as DNA: TGTGCCTGGAGTGTACGAACGGCCCAGCCCCAGCATTTT.

This clonotype occurred a few times. Given a much more abundant clone one base away, this may be a read error. Because the CDR3 is missing its conserved closing phenylalanine or tryptophan, this is likely a read error. This chain uses TRBV7-2 with TRBJ2-3; TRBD2 matches at 11 bases. Germline-derived CDR1 and CDR2 are SGHTA and FQGNSA. V lost 5 bases to trimming and J lost 5 bases; unmatched junction nucleotides: 12. The CDR3 spans 17 residues. As DNA, the CDR3 is TGTGCCAGCAGCGTAACTCAACTAGCGGGAGTCGAAGATACGCAGTATTCT. Amino acid sequence: CASSVTQLAGVEDTQYS.

The chain combines TRBV6-2 or TRBV6-3 with TRBJ2-7, with D possibly TRBD2 on 6 matching bases. The CDR3 is 13 amino acids. Germline values: CDR1 MNHEY, CDR2 SVGEGT. The ends were cut back, 8 bases at V and 1 base at J, with 12 bases in the middle. The CDR3 coding sequence is TGTGCCAGCGACCGGGGGTCATCCTACGAGCAGTACTTC. Its protein is CASDRGSSYEQYF.

As for this clonotype: Given a much more abundant clone one base away, this may be a read error. The rearrangement links TRBV11-3 to TRBJ2-1; no clear D. The CDR3 length is 11 residues. The germline CDR1 and CDR2 sequences are SGHNT and YENEEA. The CDR3 sequence is CASSAYNEHFF. In DNA form, the CDR3 reads TGTGCCAGCAGCGCATACAATGAGCACTTCTTC.

Of note for this clonotype: A far larger clone is just one base off, so this is likely a read error. The rearrangement joins TRBV2 to TRBJ1-1; 11 bases fit TRBD1. Germline V CDR1 and CDR2: SNHLY, FYNNEI. CDR3 length: 15 residues. The CDR3 reads CAGSQRTGGHTEAFF. The CDR3 DNA sequence: TGTGCCGGCAGCCAGAGGACAGGGGGCCACACTGAAGCTTTCTTT.

Ten or more counts support this clonotype. The chain is built from TRBV3-1 and TRBJ2-7; 12 nucleotides agree with TRBD2. Unmatched junction bases numbered 11, after V lost 4 bases and J lost 7 bases. Germline V gene lookup returns CDR1 LGHDT and CDR2 YNNKEL (reference sequence). This CDR3 is built from 16 residues. CDR3: CASSPSGLAGVREQYF. The DNA of the CDR3 is TGTGCCAGCAGCCCCTCGGGACTAGCGGGTGTTCGTGAGCAGTACTTC.

This chain connects TRBV2 to TRBJ1-3; no reliable D call. Germline lookup yields CDR1 SNHLY and CDR2 FYNNEI. V was shortened by 8 bases and J by 0 bases, with 11 bases between the two germline ends. This CDR3 is 14 amino acids long. The CDR3 DNA is TGTGCCAGCGGGAGGACGCTCTCTGGAAACACCATATATTTT. Translated, it gives CASGRTLSGNTIYF.

There are many counts of this clonotype. This chain links TRBV28 with TRBJ1-4; D is undetermined. Germline values: CDR1 MDHEN, CDR2 SYDVKM. The CDR3 covers 15 residues. Trimming cost V 1 base and J 0 bases, with 6 bases left between them. The DNA for the CDR3 is TGTGCCAGCAGTTTATTGGGAGCAACTAATGAAAAACTGTTTTTT. It specifies CASSLLGATNEKLFF.

V usage is TRBV20-1 and J usage is TRBJ2-3; possible D gene TRBD1, 6 bases. V dropped 6 bases and J dropped 3 bases, with 31 bases sitting between them. From germline, CDR1 is DFQATT and CDR2 SNEGSKA (reference sequence). The CDR3 sequence is 19 residues long. In nucleotides, the CDR3 is TGCAGTGCGCGAACGCGGCAGGGGCAAAAGAGGTTGGCAACAGATACGCAGTATTTT. This gives the protein CSARTRQGQKRLATDTQYF.

This clonotype was observed many times. This chain uses TRBV2 with TRBJ2-7; 8 bases align to TRBD1. Trimming removed 5 bases from V and 4 bases from J; junction bases left unmatched: 1. The CDR3 has 12 amino acids. The germline V gene has CDR1 SNHLY and CDR2 FYNNEI. The CDR3 sequence is CASSNRGYEQYF. In nucleotides, the CDR3 is TGTGCCAGCAGTAACAGGGGGTACGAGCAGTACTTC. Combining the CDR3 with reference TRBV2 and TRBJ2-7 gives the whole variable domain EPEVTQTPSHQVTQMGQEVILRCVPISNHLYFYWYRQILGQKVEFLVSFYNNEISEKSEIFDDQFSVERPDGSNFTLKIRSTKLEDSAMYFCASSNRGYEQYFGPGTRLTVT.

This clonotype was seen only once. This chain connects TRBV2 to TRBJ2-7; TRBD1 agrees at 8 bases. With V trimmed by 1 base and J by 3 bases, 5 bases remained unmatched. Germline V gives CDR1 SNHLY, CDR2 FYNNEI. CDR3 size: 15 residues. In DNA, the CDR3 is TGTGCCAGCAGTGAAGGGGGACAGGTTTTCTACGAGCAGTACTTC. Its translation is CASSEGGQVFYEQYF.

This clonotype was counted many times. The chain's CDR3 is CASSASGPHAPGTDTQYF. The CDR3, as DNA: TGTGCCAGCAGCGCCAGCGGGCCGCACGCCCCTGGCACAGATACGCAGTATTTT. This chain links TRBV9 with TRBJ2-3, with D possibly matching TRBD2 (6 bases). Trimming removed 3 bases at V and 1 base at J, with 21 bases between. Germline CDR1 and CDR2: SGDLS and YYNGEE. The CDR3 has 18 amino acids. Filled out from reference TRBV9 and TRBJ2-3, the complete variable domain reads DSGVTQTPKHLITATGQRVTLRCSPRSGDLSVYWYQQSLDQGLQFLIQYYNGEERAKGNILERFSAQQFPDLHSELNLSSLELGDSALYFCASSASGPHAPGTDTQYFGPGTRLTVL.

There are a few counts of this clonotype. The genes are TRBV9 and TRBJ2-3; TRBD2 matches at 7 bases. Trimming cost V 10 bases and J 6 bases; bases outside gene matches: 20. The germline V gene has CDR1 SGDLS and CDR2 YYNGEE. The CDR3 contains 16 residues. As DNA, the CDR3 is TGTGCCTCTGGGGAGGGAAGCGGCCTAGCAGGGGATACGCAGTATTTT. Residues: CASGEGSGLAGDTQYF.

On this clonotype itself: Given a much more abundant clone one base away, this may be a read error. This rearrangement joins TRBV18 to TRBJ2-7; D is perhaps TRBD2 (6 bases). V was pared by 6 bases and J by 2 bases, with 14 bases between. The CDR3 consists of 14 residues. Germline CDR1 KGHSH, CDR2 LQKENI. The CDR3 DNA reads TGTGCCAGCTCCCCAGGGAGGTCCGCCTACGAGCAGTACTTC. Its translation: CASSPGRSAYEQYF.

This clonotype occurred once. The chain links TRBV2 to TRBJ2-5; TRBD2 is a possible D gene (6 bases). Trimming took off 8 bases at V and 4 bases at J, with 11 bases between the two ends. CDR1 and CDR2 (germline): SNHLY, FYNNEI. The length of the CDR3 is 12 residues. In DNA, the CDR3 is TGTGCCAGCGGGGAGGCTCGAGAGACCCAGTACTTC. Residues: CASGEARETQYF.

This clonotype was recorded many times. This sequence joins TRBV20-1 and TRBJ2-1; no reliable D call. CDR1 is DFQATT and CDR2 is SNEGSKA in the germline V gene (reference sequence). Trimming cost V 5 bases and J 0 bases, with 17 bases left between them. This CDR3 contains 16 residues. In DNA, the CDR3 is TGCAGTGCTTCACCTACAGATCCGAGCTCCTACAATGAGCAGTTCTTC. It codes for CSASPTDPSSYNEQFF.

This clonotype was picked up many times. This chain links TRBV20-1 with TRBJ2-7; 9 nucleotides match TRBD2. CDR1 and CDR2 from the germline V gene are DFQATT and SNEGSKA (reference sequence). Losses at the gene ends were 3 bases for V and 6 bases for J; bases not matched to a gene: 6. The CDR3 is made up of 13 amino acids. The CDR3 DNA is TGCAGTGCTAGGGGACTAGCTCCAGGCGAGCAGTACTTC. Its protein is CSARGLAPGEQYF.